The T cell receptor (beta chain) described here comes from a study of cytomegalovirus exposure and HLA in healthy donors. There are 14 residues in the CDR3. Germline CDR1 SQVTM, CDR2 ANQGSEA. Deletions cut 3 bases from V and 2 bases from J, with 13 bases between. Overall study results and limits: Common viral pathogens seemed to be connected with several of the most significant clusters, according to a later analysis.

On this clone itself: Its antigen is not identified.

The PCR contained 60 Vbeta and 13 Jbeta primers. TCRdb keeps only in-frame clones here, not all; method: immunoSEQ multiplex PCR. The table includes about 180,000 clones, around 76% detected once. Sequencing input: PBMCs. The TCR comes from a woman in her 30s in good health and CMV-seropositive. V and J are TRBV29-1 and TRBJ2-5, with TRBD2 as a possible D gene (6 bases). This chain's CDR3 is CSVDDRRAQETQYF. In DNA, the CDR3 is TGCAGCGTTGACGATCGGAGGGCTCAAGAGACCCAGTACTTC.